The present entry profiles one TCR beta chain with its context. These data originate in a study of blood T cell repertoires in COVID-19. Study as a whole: The origin of the acute and convalescent COVID-19 samples was the United States, Italy and Spain.

Trimming removed 6 bases from V and 4 bases from J; junction bases left unmatched: 12. This CDR3 comprises 16 residues. Germline V gene sequence: CDR1 MNHEY, CDR2 SVGEGT. Libraries were prepared by immunoSEQ multiplex PCR; TCRdb keeps only in-frame clonotypes and omits some of them. The table lists 150,000 to 200,000 clones, 60% to 85% of them singletons, with around 8.1% in the top ten. The TCR sequence derives from a man in his 60s with acute or convalescent COVID-19. The sequenced material came from peripheral blood. This sequence joins TRBV6-2 or TRBV6-3 and TRBJ2-4; 7 nucleotides line up with TRBD1. CDR3 DNA sequence: TGTGCCAGCAGCTCAATTTCCGGGACAGTGAAAAACATTCAGTACTTC. Amino acids: CASSSISGTVKNIQYF.